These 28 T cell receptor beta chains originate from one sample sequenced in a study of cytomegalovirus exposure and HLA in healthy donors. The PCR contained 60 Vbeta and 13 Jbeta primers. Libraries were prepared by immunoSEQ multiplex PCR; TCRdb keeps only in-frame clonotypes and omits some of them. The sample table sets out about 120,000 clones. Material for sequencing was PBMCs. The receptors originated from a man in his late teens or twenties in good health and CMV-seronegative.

CDR3 in amino acids: CASSTNRQGLENTEAFF. CDR3 nucleotides: TGTGCCAGCAGTACCAACAGACAGGGTTTAGAGAACACTGAAGCTTTCTTT. The chain links TRBV27 to TRBJ1-1; 7 bases fit TRBD1. V gave up 5 bases and J gave up 1 base; unmatched junction bases: 13. The CDR3 loop spans 17 amino acids. CDR1 is MNHEY and CDR2 is SMNVEV in the germline V gene (reference sequence).

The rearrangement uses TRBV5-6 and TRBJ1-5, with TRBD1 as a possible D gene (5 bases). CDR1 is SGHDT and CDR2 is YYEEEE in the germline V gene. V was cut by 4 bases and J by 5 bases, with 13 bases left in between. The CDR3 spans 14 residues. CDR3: CASSPGGEDQPQHF. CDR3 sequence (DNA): TGTGCCAGCAGCCCGGGGGGGGAAGATCAGCCCCAGCATTTT.

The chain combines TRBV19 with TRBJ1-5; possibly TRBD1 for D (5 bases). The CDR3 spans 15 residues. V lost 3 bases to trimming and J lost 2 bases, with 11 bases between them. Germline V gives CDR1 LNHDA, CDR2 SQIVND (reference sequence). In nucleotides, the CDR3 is TGTGCCAGTAGTATGGGAGGAGGGGGCAATCAGCCCCAGCATTTT. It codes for CASSMGGGGNQPQHF.

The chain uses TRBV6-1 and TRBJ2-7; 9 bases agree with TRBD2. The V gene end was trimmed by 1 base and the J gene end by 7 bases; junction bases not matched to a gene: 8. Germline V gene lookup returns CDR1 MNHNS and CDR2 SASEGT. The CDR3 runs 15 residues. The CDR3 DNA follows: TGTGCCAGCAGTGAAGTTAGCGGGAGATTAAGGGAGCAGTACTTC. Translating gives CASSEVSGRLREQYF.

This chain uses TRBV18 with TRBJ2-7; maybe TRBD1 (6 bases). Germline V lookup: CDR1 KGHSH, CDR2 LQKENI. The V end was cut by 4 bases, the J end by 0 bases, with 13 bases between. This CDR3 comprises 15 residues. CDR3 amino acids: CASSRGQSGSYEQYF. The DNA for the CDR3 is TGTGCCAGCTCACGCGGACAGTCCGGCTCCTACGAGCAGTACTTC. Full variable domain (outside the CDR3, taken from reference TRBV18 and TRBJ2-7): NAGVMQNPRHLVRRRGQEARLRCSPMKGHSHVYWYRQLPEEGLKFMVYLQKENIIDESGMPKERFSAEFPKEGPSILRIQQVVRGDSAAYFCASSRGQSGSYEQYFGPGTRLTVT.

The CDR3 DNA sequence: TGTGCCAGCAGCCCTATTGGCACCGGGGAGCTGTTTTTT. Protein product: CASSPIGTGELFF. This chain uses TRBV9 with TRBJ2-2; D is unclear. V lost 4 bases and J 4 bases, leaving 8 bases between the germline ends. The germline CDR1 and CDR2 sequences are SGDLS and YYNGEE. This CDR3 has 13 residues.

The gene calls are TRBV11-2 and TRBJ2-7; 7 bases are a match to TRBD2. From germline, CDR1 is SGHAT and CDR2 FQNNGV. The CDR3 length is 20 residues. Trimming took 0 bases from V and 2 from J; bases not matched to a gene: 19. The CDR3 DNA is TGTGCCAGCAGCTTAGATCTCTGTGTATCAGCGGGACCTGCCACCTACGAGCAGTACTTC. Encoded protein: CASSLDLCVSAGPATYEQYF.

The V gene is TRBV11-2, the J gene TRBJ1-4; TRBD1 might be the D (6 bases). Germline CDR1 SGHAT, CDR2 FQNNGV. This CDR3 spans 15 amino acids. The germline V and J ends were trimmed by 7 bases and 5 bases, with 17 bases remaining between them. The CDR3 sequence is CASTPQQGTNEKLFF. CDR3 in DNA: TGTGCCAGCACACCCCAACAGGGTACCAATGAAAAACTGTTTTTT.

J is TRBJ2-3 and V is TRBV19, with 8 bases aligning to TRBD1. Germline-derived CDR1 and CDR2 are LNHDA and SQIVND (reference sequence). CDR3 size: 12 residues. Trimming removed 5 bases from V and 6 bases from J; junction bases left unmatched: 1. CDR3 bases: TGTGCCAGTAGTCAGGGGGCGGATACGCAGTATTTT. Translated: CASSQGADTQYF.

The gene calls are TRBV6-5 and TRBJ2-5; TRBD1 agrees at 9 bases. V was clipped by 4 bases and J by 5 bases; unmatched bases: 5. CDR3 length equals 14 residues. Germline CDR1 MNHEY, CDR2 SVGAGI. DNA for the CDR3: TGTGCCAGCAGTTGTAGGACAGGGGACGAGACCCAGTACTTC. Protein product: CASSCRTGDETQYF.

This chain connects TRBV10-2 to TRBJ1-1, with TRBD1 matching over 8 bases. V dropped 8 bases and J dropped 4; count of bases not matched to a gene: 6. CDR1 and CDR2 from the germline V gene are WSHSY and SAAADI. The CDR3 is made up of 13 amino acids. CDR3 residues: CASGQGSATEAFF. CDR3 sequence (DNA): TGCGCCAGCGGACAGGGTTCGGCCACTGAAGCTTTCTTT.

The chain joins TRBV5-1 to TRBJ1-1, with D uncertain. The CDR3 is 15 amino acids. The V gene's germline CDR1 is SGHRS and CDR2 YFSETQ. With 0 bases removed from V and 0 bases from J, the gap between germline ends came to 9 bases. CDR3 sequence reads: CASSLDGGMNTEAFF. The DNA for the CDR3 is TGCGCCAGCAGCTTGGACGGAGGGATGAACACTGAAGCTTTCTTT.

For the CDR3, the DNA is TGTGCCAGCAGCTCGCCGGGACAGGGGGTCGTGGAGACCCAGTACTTC. Residues: CASSSPGQGVVETQYF. The rearrangement uses TRBV5-4 and TRBJ2-5, with 11 nucleotides matching TRBD1. This CDR3 contains 16 residues. The J segment lost 5 bases and the V segment lost 3 bases, leaving 9 bases of the junction unmatched. Germline loops: CDR1 SGHNT, CDR2 YYREEE (reference sequence).

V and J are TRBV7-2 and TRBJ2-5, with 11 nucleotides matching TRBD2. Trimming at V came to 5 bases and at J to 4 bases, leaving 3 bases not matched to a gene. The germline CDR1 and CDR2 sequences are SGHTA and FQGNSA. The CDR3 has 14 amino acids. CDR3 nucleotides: TGTGCCAGCAGCCCCGGGACTAGCGGAGAGACCCAGTACTTC. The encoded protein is CASSPGTSGETQYF.

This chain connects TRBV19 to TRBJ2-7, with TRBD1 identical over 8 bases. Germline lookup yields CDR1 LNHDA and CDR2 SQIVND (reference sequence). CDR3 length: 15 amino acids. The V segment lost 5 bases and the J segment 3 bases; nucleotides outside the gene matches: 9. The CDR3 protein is CASSSPGQALYEQYF. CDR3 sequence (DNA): TGTGCCAGTAGTTCACCGGGACAGGCCCTCTACGAGCAGTACTTC. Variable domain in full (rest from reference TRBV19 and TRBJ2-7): DGGITQSPKYLFRKEGQNVTLSCEQNLNHDAMYWYRQDPGQGLRLIYYSQIVNDFQKGDIAEGYSVSREKKESFPLTVTSAQKNPTAFYLCASSSPGQALYEQYFGPGTRLTVT.

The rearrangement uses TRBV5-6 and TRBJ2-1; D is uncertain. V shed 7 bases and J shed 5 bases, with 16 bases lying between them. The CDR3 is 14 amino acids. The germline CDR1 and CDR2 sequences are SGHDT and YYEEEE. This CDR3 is CASGPFTLHNEQFF. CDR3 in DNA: TGTGCCAGCGGTCCCTTCACTCTTCACAATGAGCAGTTCTTC.

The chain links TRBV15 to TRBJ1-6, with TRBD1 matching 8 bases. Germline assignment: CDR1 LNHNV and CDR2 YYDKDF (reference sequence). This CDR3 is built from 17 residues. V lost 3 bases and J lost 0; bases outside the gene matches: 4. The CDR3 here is CATSRGGQASYNSPLHF. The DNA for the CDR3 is TGTGCCACCAGCAGGGGGGGACAGGCCTCCTATAATTCACCCCTCCACTTT.

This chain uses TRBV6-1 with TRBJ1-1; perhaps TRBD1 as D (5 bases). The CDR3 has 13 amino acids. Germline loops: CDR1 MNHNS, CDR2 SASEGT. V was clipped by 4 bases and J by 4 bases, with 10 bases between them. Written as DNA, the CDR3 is TGTGCCAGCAGTGTGCAGGGAAGCACTGAAGCTTTCTTT. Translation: CASSVQGSTEAFF.

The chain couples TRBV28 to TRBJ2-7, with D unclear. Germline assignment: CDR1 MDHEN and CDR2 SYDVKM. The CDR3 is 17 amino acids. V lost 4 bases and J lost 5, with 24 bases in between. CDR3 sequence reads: CASSSAWWLIPRHEQYF. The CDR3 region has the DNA TGTGCCAGCAGTTCGGCTTGGTGGCTAATCCCGCGGCACGAGCAGTACTTC.

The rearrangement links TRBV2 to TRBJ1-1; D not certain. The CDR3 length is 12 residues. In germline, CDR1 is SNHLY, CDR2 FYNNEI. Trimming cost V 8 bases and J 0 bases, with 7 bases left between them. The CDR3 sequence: CASGLMNTEAFF. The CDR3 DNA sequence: TGTGCCAGCGGCCTGATGAACACTGAAGCTTTCTTT.

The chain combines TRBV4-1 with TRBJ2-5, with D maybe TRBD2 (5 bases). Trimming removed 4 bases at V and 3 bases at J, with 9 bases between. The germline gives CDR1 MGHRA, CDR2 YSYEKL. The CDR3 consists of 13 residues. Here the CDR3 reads CASSLLAKETQYF. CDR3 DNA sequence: TGCGCCAGCAGCCTCCTAGCTAAAGAGACCCAGTACTTC.

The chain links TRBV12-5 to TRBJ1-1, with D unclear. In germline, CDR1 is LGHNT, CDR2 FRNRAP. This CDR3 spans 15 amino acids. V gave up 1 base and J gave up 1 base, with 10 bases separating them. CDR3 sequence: CASGLEQLKNTEAFF. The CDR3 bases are TGTGCTAGTGGTTTGGAGCAACTCAAGAACACTGAAGCTTTCTTT.

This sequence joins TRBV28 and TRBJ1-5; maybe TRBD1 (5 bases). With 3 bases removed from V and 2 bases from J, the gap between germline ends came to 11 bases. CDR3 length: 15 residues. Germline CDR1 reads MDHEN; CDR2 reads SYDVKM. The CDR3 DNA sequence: TGTGCCAGCAGTTTGAGGCAGGGCGGCAATCAGCCCCAGCATTTT. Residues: CASSLRQGGNQPQHF.

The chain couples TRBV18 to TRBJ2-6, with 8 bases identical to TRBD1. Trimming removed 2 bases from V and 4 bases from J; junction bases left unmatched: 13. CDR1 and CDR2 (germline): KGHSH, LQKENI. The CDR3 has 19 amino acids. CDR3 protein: CASSPTLASTGVGANVLTF. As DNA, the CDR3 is TGTGCCAGCTCACCAACTCTGGCCTCGACAGGGGTCGGGGCCAACGTCCTGACTTTC.

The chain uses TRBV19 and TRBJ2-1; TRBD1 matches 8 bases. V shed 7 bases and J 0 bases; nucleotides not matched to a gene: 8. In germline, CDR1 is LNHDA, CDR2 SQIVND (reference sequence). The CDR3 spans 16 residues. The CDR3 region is CASTGGQDSSYNEQFF. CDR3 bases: TGTGCCAGTACAGGGGGCCAGGACAGCTCCTACAATGAGCAGTTCTTC.

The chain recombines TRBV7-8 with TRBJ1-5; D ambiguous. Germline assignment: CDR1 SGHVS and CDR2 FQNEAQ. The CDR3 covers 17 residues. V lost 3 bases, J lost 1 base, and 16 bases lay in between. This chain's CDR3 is CASSFSVRVGSNQPQHF. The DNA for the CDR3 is TGTGCCAGCAGCTTTTCCGTGAGGGTAGGAAGCAATCAGCCCCAGCATTTT.

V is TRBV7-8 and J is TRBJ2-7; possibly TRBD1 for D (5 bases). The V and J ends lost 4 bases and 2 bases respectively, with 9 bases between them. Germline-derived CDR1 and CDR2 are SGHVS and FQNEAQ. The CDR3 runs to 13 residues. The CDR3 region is CASSYRIPYEQYF. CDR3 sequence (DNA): TGTGCCAGCAGCTACAGGATCCCCTACGAGCAGTACTTC.

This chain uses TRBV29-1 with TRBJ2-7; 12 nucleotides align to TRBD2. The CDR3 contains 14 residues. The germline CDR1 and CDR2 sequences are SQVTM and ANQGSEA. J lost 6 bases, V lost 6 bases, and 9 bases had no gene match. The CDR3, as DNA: TGCAGCGTCCACGTCCTAGCGGGAGGGCTCGAGCAGTACTTC. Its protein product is CSVHVLAGGLEQYF.